These 2 T cell receptor beta chains came from one sample sequenced in a study of T-cell reconstitution after alpha-beta-depleted transplantation in children. Unique molecular identifiers were incorporated into the prepared TCRbeta library. Via MiXCR, TCRdb re-called the PCR reads, giving one row per CDR3 protein. The data hold 200,000 to 250,000 distinct CDR3 sequences, with roughly 8% observed a single time. The sequencing here drew on PBMCs, mostly from graft donor cells, taken 180 days after TCRalphabeta/CD19-depleted stem cell transplant. These receptors were obtained from a male patient between 5 and 17 years old who had a stem cell transplant for acute lymphoblastic leukemia, so the T cells may come from the graft donor.

The table lists this clonotype with a few counts. V gene TRBV28 combines with J gene TRBJ1-1; D might be TRBD1 (6 bases). Deletions cut 6 bases from V and 2 bases from J, with 16 bases between. This CDR3 has 15 residues. Looked up from germline, CDR1 is MDHEN and CDR2 is SYDVKM. The CDR3 region has the DNA TGTGCCAGCAGCCCGATTAGGGGGGCTAACACTGAAGCTTTCTTT. This translates into CASSPIRGANTEAFF.

In this sample, this clonotype turned up many times. The chain couples TRBV6-5 to TRBJ2-3; D is unresolved. Germline values: CDR1 MNHEY, CDR2 SVGAGI. This CDR3 is built from 17 residues. V was shortened by 0 bases and J by 2 bases, with 15 bases between the two germline ends. CDR3 loop: CASSYSGSGFYTDTQYF. As DNA, the CDR3 is TGTGCCAGCAGTTACTCGGGGTCCGGGTTCTACACAGATACGCAGTATTTT.